Below are 10 T cell receptor beta chains sequenced from a single sample in a study of blood T cell repertoires in COVID-19. Sequencing used immunoSEQ multiplex PCR; TCRdb keeps in-frame clones, though not all of them. The sample lists 80,000 to 95,000 clones; 85% to 90% were seen once. What was sequenced was peripheral blood. These receptors all stem from a woman older than 75 in a cohort sampled during active or convalescent COVID-19.

This clone was seen once. V usage is TRBV5-5 and J usage is TRBJ2-7; 7 nucleotides agree with TRBD1. CDR1 is SGHKS and CDR2 is YYEKEE in the germline V gene (reference sequence). The CDR3 has 14 amino acids. V lost 1 base to trimming and J lost 2 bases; unmatched junction nucleotides: 3. The DNA for the CDR3 is TGTGCCAGCAGCTTGCACGGACAGGCCTACGAGCAGTACGTC. It is translated as CASSLHGQAYEQYV.

The chain employs TRBV5-4 and TRBJ2-5; TRBD2 might be the D (5 bases). Germline loops: CDR1 SGHNT, CDR2 YYREEE (reference sequence). The CDR3 totals 17 residues. V was shortened by 0 bases and J by 3 bases, with 18 bases between the two germline ends. The CDR3 spells CASSLAGGEGNKETQYF. CDR3 nucleotide sequence: TGTGCCAGCAGCTTGGCTGGCGGAGAGGGTAATAAAGAGACCCAGTACTTC. The whole variable domain, remainder taken from reference TRBV5-4 and TRBJ2-5, is ETGVTQSPTHLIKTRGQQVTLRCSSQSGHNTVSWYQQALGQGPQFIFQYYREEENGRGNFPPRFSGLQFPNYSSELNVNALELDDSALYLCASSLAGGEGNKETQYFGPGTRLLVL.

This clone was observed a few times. The chain joins TRBV18 to TRBJ1-2; TRBD1 agrees at 10 bases. In germline, CDR1 is KGHSH, CDR2 LQKENI. This CDR3 has 13 amino acids. V lost 4 bases, J lost 6 bases, and 2 bases stayed unmatched. CDR3 DNA sequence: TGTGCCAGCTCACTGGGGACAGGGGATGGCTACACCTTC. It codes for CASSLGTGDGYTF.

The chain employs TRBV6-4 and TRBJ2-3; 9 bases align to TRBD2. V was pared by 8 bases and J by 2 bases, with 11 bases of the junction left unmatched. Germline-derived CDR1 and CDR2 are MRHNA and SNTAGT. The CDR3 has 16 amino acids. Here the CDR3 reads CASGCSLAGYTDTQYF. The CDR3 DNA sequence: TGTGCCAGCGGGTGCTCACTAGCGGGTTACACAGATACGCAGTATTTT.

The V gene is TRBV4-1, the J gene TRBJ1-6; no reliable D call. V lost 8 bases and J 10 bases, leaving 18 bases between the germline ends. The CDR3 sequence is 14 residues long. Germline V gene data show CDR1 as MGHRA and CDR2 as YSYEKL. For the CDR3, the DNA is TGCGCCAGCTCGTTGGACGGGATAAGCTCACCCCTCCACTTT. Translating it yields CASSLDGISSPLHF.

The chain combines TRBV11-3 with TRBJ2-3, with TRBD2 as a possible D gene (6 bases). The V and J ends lost 5 bases and 0 bases respectively, with 15 bases between them. The CDR3 covers 16 residues. Germline values: CDR1 SGHNT, CDR2 YENEEA. The CDR3 nucleotides are TGTGCCAGCAGCGCAGGAGGGCCAGGTAGCACAGATACGCAGTATTTT. Translating gives CASSAGGPGSTDTQYF.

For the CDR3, the DNA is TGTGCCAGTAGTGGTTGGCAGCTAGGAGGAAAACTGTTTTTT. Encoded protein: CASSGWQLGGKLFF. The chain uses TRBV19 and TRBJ1-4; D ambiguous. The CDR3 contains 14 residues. Germline-derived CDR1 and CDR2 are LNHDA and SQIVND (reference sequence). V dropped 5 bases and J dropped 10 bases, with 17 bases sitting between them.

The chain recombines TRBV6-6 with TRBJ1-2; the match to TRBD1 covers 9 bases. Trimming at V came to 11 bases and at J to 8 bases, leaving 12 bases not matched to a gene. CDR1 and CDR2 from the germline V gene are MNHNY and SVGAGI (reference sequence). CDR3 length: 13 amino acids. The CDR3 DNA is TGTGCCGGGGGAACAGGGGGCGCCGGGGGCTACACCTTC. Protein sequence: CAGGTGGAGGYTF.

The chain joins TRBV2 to TRBJ1-1; TRBD1 aligns across 9 bases. The germline CDR1 and CDR2 sequences are SNHLY and FYNNEI. V shed 1 base and J 10 bases; nucleotides not matched to a gene: 7. The CDR3 sequence is 14 residues long. CDR3: CASSEGTGAGGAFF. The DNA for the CDR3 is TGTGCCAGCAGTGAAGGGACAGGGGCTGGGGGAGCTTTCTTT.

Concerning this clone itself: Other DNA sequences in the sample encode the same CDR3. V gene TRBV12-5 combines with J gene TRBJ1-1; D gene uncertain. Trimming stripped 4 bases from V and 1 base from J, with 7 bases between. CDR3 length: 13 amino acids. Germline CDR1 is LGHNT and CDR2 is FRNRAP. CDR3 amino acids: CASGSDSNTEAFF. CDR3 DNA: TGTGCTAGTGGTTCCGACTCGAACACTGAAGCTTTCTTT.